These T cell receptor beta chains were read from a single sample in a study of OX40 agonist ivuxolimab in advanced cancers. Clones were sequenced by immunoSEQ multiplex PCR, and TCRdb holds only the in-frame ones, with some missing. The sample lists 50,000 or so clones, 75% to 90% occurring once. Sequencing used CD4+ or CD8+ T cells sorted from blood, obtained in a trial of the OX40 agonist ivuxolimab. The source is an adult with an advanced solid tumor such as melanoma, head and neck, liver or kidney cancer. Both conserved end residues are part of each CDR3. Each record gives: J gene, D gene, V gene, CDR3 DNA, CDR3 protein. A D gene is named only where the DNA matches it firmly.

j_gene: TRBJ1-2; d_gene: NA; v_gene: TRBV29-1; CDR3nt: TGCAGCGTTGGAGGGACCTATGGCTACACCTTC; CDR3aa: CSVGGTYGYTF
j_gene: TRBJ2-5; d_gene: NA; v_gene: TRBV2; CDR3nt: TGTGCCAGCAATTTCCTAGGAGAAGAGACCCAGTACTTC; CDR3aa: CASNFLGEETQYF
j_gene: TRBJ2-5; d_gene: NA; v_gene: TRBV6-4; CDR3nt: TGTGCCAGCAGTGTTGAGGCAGGAGAGACCCAGTACTTC; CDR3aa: CASSVEAGETQYF
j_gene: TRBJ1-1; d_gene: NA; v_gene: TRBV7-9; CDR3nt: TGTGCCAGCAGACAAGACAGTGCCACTGAAGCTTTCTTT; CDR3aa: CASRQDSATEAFF
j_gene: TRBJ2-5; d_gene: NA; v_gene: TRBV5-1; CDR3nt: TGCGCCAGCAGCCAGGGGTCTCAAGAGACCCAGTACTTC; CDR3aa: CASSQGSQETQYF
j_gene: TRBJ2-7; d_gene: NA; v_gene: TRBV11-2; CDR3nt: TGTGCCAGCAGCTCCAGGTGGGACGAGCAGTACTTC; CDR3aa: CASSSRWDEQYF
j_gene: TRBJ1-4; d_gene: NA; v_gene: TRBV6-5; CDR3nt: TGTGCCAGCAGCAAGGCGGTGTCCGGAAAACTGTTTTTT; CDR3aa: CASSKAVSGKLFF
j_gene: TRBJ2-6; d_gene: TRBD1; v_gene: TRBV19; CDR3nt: TGTGCCAGTAGTACCGGGACAGGGTCCGGGGCCAACGTCCTGACTTTC; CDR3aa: CASSTGTGSGANVLTF
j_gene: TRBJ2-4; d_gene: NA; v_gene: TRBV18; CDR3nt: TGTGCCAGCTCACCACCAGGGGACGCCATTCAGTACTTC; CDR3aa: CASSPPGDAIQYF
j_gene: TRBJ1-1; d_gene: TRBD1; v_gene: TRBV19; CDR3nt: TGTGCCAGTCAGCCCGACAGGGTTAACACTGAAGCTTTCTTT; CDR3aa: CASQPDRVNTEAFF
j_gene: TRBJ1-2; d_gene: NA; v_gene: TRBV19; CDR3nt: TGTGCCAGTAGTATAAAATATGGCTACACCTTC; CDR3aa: CASSIKYGYTF
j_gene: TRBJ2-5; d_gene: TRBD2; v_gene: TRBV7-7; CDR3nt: TGTGCCAGCAGCTTATCCGGGACTAGCGGGACCCAGTACTTC; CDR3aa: CASSLSGTSGTQYF
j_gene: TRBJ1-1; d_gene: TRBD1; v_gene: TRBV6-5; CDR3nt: TGTGCCAGCAGGGGGACAGCCGGGAACACTGAAGCTTTCTTT; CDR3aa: CASRGTAGNTEAFF
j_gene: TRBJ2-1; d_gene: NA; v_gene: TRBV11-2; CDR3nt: TGTGCCAGCAGCCCGGTCGGGGAGAGAAATAGGGAGCAGTTCTTC; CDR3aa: CASSPVGERNREQFF
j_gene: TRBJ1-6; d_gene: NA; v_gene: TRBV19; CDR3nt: TGTGCCAGTAGTAGCCGACGGAGCTCCTATAATTCACCCCTCCACTTT; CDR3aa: CASSSRRSSYNSPLHF
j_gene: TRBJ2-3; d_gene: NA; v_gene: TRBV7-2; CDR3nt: TGTGCCAGTAAGCTGGTAGGCGGGGCTACAGATACGCAGTATTTT; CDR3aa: CASKLVGGATDTQYF
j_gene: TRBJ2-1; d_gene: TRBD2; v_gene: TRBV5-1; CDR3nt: TGCGCCAGCAGCTTGGTGTTAGCGGGAGGGCCTGGTAATGAGCAGTTCTTC; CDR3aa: CASSLVLAGGPGNEQFF
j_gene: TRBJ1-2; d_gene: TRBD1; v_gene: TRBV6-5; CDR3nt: TGTGCCAGCAGAACACAAGGACAGGTCTATGGCTACACCTTC; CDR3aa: CASRTQGQVYGYTF
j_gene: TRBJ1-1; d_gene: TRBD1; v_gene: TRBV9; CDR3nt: TGTGCCAGCAGCGTGGGTACAGGGGGCACTGAAGCTTTCTTT; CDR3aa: CASSVGTGGTEAFF
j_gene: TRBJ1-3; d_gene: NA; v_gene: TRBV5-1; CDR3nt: TGCGCCAGCAGCGAAGGGTCTAGTGGAAACACCATATATTTT; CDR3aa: CASSEGSSGNTIYF
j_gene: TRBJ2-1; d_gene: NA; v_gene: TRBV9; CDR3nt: TGTGCCAGCAGCGAGGACGGGGCCTCCTCAGGGCAGTTCTTC; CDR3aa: CASSEDGASSGQFF
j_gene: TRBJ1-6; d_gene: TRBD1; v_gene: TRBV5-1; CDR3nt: TGCGCCAGCAGCTTGGAGACAGGGGGCTTGAATTCACCCCTCCACTTT; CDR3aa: CASSLETGGLNSPLHF